The clone carrying this TCR beta chain was counted only a few times. Next came a second PCR, run for about 7 to 11 cycles, which used a sample-barcoded 5' primer along with a J-beta primer mix. MiXCR was run by TCRdb on the 5' RACE reads, yielding one entry per CDR3 protein. Of 1.5 million to 2 million distinct CDR3 sequences in the sample, roughly 27% were seen once. Germline CDR1 and CDR2: MDHEN and SYDVKM. The CDR3 runs to 14 residues. The source of the sample is a study of blood T cells in healthy people across ages. The source material was blood. This chain links TRBV28 with TRBJ2-4; TRBD2 agrees at 7 bases. The J call may be incorrect, as the DNA end agrees better with TRBJ2-7. The clonotype originates from a woman in her thirties in good health. The CDR3 spells CASIPSGRDLEQYF. DNA of the CDR3: TGTGCCAGCATTCCCTCAGGGAGGGATCTCGAGCAGTACTTC.